The clone carrying this T cell receptor (beta chain) has a handful of counts. As handled by the study authors: Researchers report that nucleated cell counts were estimated from reference gene primer amplification. Method: immunoSEQ multiplex PCR; TCRdb's copy keeps in-frame clones and lacks some. V, J and clone size were drawn from that table, and D and trimming were deduced from the DNA. The data hold some 80,000 clones, with around 80% observed a single time. These data are taken from a study of blood T cell repertoires in COVID-19. At the level of the study: Acute and convalescent COVID-19 samples came from the United States, Italy and Spain.

CDR1 is MRHNA, CDR2 SNTAGT, per germline. The V gene lost 8 bases and the J gene lost 2 bases, with 17 bases spanning the gap. The length of the CDR3 is 15 residues. The rearrangement joins TRBV6-4 to TRBJ2-3; D unclear. The clonotype originates from a man in his sixties with active or convalescent COVID-19. Sequenced sample: peripheral blood. The CDR3 spells CASAEGGLHTDTQYF. The CDR3 nucleotides read TGTGCCAGCGCCGAAGGCGGCTTACACACAGATACGCAGTATTTT.